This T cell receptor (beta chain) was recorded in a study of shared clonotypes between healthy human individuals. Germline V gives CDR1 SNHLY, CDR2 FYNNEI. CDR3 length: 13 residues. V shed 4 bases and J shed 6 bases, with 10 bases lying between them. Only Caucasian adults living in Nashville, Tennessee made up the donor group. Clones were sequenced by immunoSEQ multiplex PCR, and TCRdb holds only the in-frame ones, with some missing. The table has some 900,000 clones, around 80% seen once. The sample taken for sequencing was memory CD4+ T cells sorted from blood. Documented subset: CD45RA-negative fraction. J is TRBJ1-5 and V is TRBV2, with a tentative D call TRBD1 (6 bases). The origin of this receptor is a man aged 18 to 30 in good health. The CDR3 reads CASSVGGPQPQHF. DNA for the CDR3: TGTGCCAGCAGTGTTGGGGGGCCTCAGCCCCAGCATTTT.